The rows below give T cell receptor beta chains drawn from one sample of a study of cytomegalovirus exposure and HLA in healthy donors. Generated by immunoSEQ multiplex PCR, the TCRdb table keeps only in-frame clones and is missing some. Seen here are more than 110,000 clones, under 80% observed once, and the top ten hold roughly 3%. The specimen was PBMCs. The origin of the receptors is a male donor in good health and CMV-seronegative. Both conserved end residues are part of each CDR3. D genes are given only for firm matches. Rows may omit the clone size; those that give it use once, few, many or a size class.

j_call | d_call | v_call | clone_size | cdr3_aa | cdr3_nt
TRBJ2-3 | - | TRBV7-2 | - | CASSQILGDTQYF | TGTGCCAGCAGCCAAATACTCGGAGATACGCAGTATTTT
TRBJ2-2 | - | TRBV6-4 | few | CASSGPTSWSGELFF | TGTGCCAGCAGTGGCCCCACTTCGTGGTCCGGGGAGCTGTTTTTT
TRBJ1-4 | TRBD1 | TRBV10-3 | - | CAIRGDSATNEKLFF | TGTGCCATCAGGGGGGACAGTGCAACTAATGAAAAACTGTTTTTT
TRBJ2-7 | TRBD2 | TRBV7-2 | - | CASSHGSGRGSYEQYF | TGTGCCAGCAGCCATGGGAGCGGGAGAGGGTCCTACGAGCAGTACTTC
TRBJ1-2 | - | TRBV6-1 | - | CASSEGLNRELGYGYTF | TGTGCCAGCAGTGAAGGGTTGAACAGGGAGCTTGGCTATGGCTACACCTTC
TRBJ1-1 | - | TRBV7-9 | - | CSSSRRTTEAFF | TGTTCCAGCAGTCGTAGGACAACTGAAGCTTTCTTT
TRBJ1-2 | - | TRBV5-8 | - | CASSLRVIKFYTF | TGTGCCAGCAGCTTAAGAGTAATCAAATTCTACACCTTC
TRBJ2-2 | TRBD2 | TRBV5-4 | - | CASSDPGLAAKNTGELFF | TGTGCCAGCAGCGACCCGGGACTAGCGGCGAAGAACACCGGGGAGCTGTTTTTT
TRBJ2-4 | TRBD2 | TRBV20-1 | - | CSARTSGGMYF | TGCAGTGCCAGAACTAGCGGGGGCATGTACTTC
TRBJ1-5 | TRBD1 | TRBV6-5 | - | CASNTMQGGNQPQHF | TGTGCCAGCAATACCATGCAGGGGGGCAATCAGCCCCAGCATTTT
TRBJ2-7 | - | TRBV7-9 | - | CASSSRREQYF | TGTGCCAGCAGCTCGCGTCGCGAGCAGTACTTC
TRBJ1-2 | - | TRBV6-6 | once | CASSYSTGYGYTF | TGTGCCAGCAGTTACTCGACAGGCTATGGCTACACCTTC
TRBJ2-2 | TRBD2 | TRBV30 | - | CAWTERGVTGELFF | TGTGCCTGGACGGAGCGGGGGGTCACCGGGGAGCTGTTTTTT
TRBJ2-7 | - | TRBV6-1 | few | CASSEASDFYEQYF | TGTGCCAGCAGTGAAGCGAGCGATTTCTACGAGCAGTACTTC
TRBJ2-5 | - | TRBV6-1 | - | CASISRETQYF | TGTGCCAGCATCTCGCGGGAGACCCAGTACTTC
TRBJ2-7 | TRBD1 | TRBV6-1 | - | CASEDRAKNYEQYF | TGTGCCAGCGAGGACAGGGCGAAAAACTACGAGCAGTACTTC
TRBJ1-5 | TRBD1 | TRBV5-1 | - | CASSLGGGQVEPQHF | TGCGCCAGCAGCTTGGGTGGGGGACAGGTCGAGCCCCAGCATTTT
TRBJ1-4 | - | TRBV6-1 | - | CASSGLGSREKLFF | TGTGCCAGCAGTGGGTTGGGGAGTCGTGAAAAACTGTTTTTT
TRBJ1-1 | TRBD1 | TRBV5-6 | - | CASSLGRGDAFF | TGTGCCAGCAGCTTGGGCAGGGGGGACGCTTTCTTT
TRBJ2-1 | - | TRBV5-4 | - | CASSLLADSYNEQFF | TGTGCCAGCAGCTTGTTAGCCGATTCCTACAATGAGCAGTTCTTC
TRBJ2-5 | TRBD2 | TRBV7-2 | - | CASSPRLAGGPRETQYF | TGTGCCAGCAGCCCTAGACTAGCGGGGGGGCCTAGGGAGACCCAGTACTTC
TRBJ1-3 | - | TRBV7-8 | - | CASSFGSAGAFSGNTIYF | TGTGCCAGCAGCTTTGGGTCGGCAGGGGCGTTCTCTGGAAACACCATATATTTT
TRBJ2-7 | TRBD1 | TRBV4-3 | - | CASSQSTGGLSYEQYF | TGCGCCAGCAGCCAGTCGACAGGGGGCCTCTCCTACGAGCAGTACTTC
TRBJ1-2 | - | TRBV30 | - | CASTGQGLYGYTF | TGTGCCTCTACAGGACAAGGTTTATATGGCTACACCTTC
TRBJ1-2 | - | TRBV27 | - | CASRYRVVTGYGYTF | TGTGCCAGCAGGTACAGGGTAGTCACCGGATATGGCTACACCTTC
TRBJ2-7 | - | TRBV29-1 | - | CSVRTGQQNNYEQYF | TGCAGCGTGCGGACTGGACAGCAGAATAACTACGAGCAGTACTTC
TRBJ1-6 | - | TRBV6-5 | - | CATGGSSYNSPLHF | TGTGCCACCGGGGGGAGCTCCTATAATTCACCCCTCCACTTT
TRBJ1-4 | - | TRBV5-1 | - | CASSSAGGGRGEKLFF | TGCGCCAGCAGCTCGGCTGGGGGGGGACGGGGTGAAAAACTGTTTTTT